This T cell receptor beta chain was documented in a study of T cell responses to AZD1222 COVID-19 vaccine. The germline V gene has CDR1 KGHDR and CDR2 SFDVKD. The CDR3 has 20 residues. Trimming cost V 0 bases and J 0 bases; bases outside gene matches: 10. This clone was counted between two and nine times. Only in-frame clones appear in the TCRdb table, and some are missing; sequencing was by immunoSEQ multiplex PCR. Among roughly 85,000 clones, less than 90% were seen once, and the ten largest hold approximately 7%. This clonotype originated in an adult in good health. The material sequenced was peripheral blood, taken on day 0 of AZD1222 vaccination. This chain joins TRBV24-1 and TRBJ2-2, with TRBD1 identical over 9 bases. CDR3 bases: TGTGCCACCAGTGATTTGCCCCGGGACAGGGCAGATACGAACACCGGGGAGCTGTTTTTT. It specifies CATSDLPRDRADTNTGELFF.